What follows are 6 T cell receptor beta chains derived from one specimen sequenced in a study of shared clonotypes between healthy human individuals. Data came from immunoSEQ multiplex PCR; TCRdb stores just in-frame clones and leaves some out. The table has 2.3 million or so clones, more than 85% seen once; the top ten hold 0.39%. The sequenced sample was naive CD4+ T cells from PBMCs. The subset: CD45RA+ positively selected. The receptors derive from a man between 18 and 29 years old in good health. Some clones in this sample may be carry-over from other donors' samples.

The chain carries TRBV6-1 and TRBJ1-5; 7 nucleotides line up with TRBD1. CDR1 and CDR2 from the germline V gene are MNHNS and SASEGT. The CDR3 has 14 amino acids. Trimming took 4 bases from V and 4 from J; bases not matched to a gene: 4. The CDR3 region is CASSGAGGNQPQHF. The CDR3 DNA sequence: TGTGCCAGCAGTGGGGCAGGGGGAAATCAGCCCCAGCATTTT.

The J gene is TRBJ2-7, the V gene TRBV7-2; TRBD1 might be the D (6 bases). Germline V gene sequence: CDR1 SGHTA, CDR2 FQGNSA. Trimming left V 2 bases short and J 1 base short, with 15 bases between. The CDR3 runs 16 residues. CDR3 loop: CASSLSTGGRSYEQYF. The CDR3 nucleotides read TGTGCCAGCAGCTTAAGTACTGGGGGCCGGTCCTACGAGCAGTACTTC.

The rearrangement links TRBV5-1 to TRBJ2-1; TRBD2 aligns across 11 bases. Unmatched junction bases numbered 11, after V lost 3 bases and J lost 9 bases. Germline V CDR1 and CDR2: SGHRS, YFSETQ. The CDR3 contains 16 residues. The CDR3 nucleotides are TGCGCCAGCAGCTATCTTAGCGGGAGGGCCGGTCCTGAGCAGTTCTTC. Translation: CASSYLSGRAGPEQFF.

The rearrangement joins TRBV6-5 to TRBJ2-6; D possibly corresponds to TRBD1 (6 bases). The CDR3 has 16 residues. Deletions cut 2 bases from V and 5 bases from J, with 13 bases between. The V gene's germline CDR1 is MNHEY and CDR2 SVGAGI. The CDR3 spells CASSYKPDSWANVLTF. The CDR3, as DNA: TGTGCCAGCAGTTACAAACCGGACAGCTGGGCCAACGTCCTGACTTTC.

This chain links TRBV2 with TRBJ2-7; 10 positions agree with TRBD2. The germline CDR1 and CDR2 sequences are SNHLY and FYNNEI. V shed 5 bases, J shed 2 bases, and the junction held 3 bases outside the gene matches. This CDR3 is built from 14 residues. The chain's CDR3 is CASSRLAGAYEQYF. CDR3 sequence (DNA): TGTGCCAGCAGTCGGCTAGCGGGAGCCTACGAGCAGTACTTC. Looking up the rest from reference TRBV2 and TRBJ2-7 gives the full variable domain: EPEVTQTPSHQVTQMGQEVILRCVPISNHLYFYWYRQILGQKVEFLVSFYNNEISEKSEIFDDQFSVERPDGSNFTLKIRSTKLEDSAMYFCASSRLAGAYEQYFGPGTRLTVT.

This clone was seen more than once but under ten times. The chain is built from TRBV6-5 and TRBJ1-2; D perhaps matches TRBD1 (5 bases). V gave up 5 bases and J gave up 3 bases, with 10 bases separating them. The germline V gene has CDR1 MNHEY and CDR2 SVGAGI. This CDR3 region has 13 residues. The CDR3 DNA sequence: TGTGCCAGCAGTGCGGGACGGCACTATGGCTACACCTTC. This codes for CASSAGRHYGYTF.